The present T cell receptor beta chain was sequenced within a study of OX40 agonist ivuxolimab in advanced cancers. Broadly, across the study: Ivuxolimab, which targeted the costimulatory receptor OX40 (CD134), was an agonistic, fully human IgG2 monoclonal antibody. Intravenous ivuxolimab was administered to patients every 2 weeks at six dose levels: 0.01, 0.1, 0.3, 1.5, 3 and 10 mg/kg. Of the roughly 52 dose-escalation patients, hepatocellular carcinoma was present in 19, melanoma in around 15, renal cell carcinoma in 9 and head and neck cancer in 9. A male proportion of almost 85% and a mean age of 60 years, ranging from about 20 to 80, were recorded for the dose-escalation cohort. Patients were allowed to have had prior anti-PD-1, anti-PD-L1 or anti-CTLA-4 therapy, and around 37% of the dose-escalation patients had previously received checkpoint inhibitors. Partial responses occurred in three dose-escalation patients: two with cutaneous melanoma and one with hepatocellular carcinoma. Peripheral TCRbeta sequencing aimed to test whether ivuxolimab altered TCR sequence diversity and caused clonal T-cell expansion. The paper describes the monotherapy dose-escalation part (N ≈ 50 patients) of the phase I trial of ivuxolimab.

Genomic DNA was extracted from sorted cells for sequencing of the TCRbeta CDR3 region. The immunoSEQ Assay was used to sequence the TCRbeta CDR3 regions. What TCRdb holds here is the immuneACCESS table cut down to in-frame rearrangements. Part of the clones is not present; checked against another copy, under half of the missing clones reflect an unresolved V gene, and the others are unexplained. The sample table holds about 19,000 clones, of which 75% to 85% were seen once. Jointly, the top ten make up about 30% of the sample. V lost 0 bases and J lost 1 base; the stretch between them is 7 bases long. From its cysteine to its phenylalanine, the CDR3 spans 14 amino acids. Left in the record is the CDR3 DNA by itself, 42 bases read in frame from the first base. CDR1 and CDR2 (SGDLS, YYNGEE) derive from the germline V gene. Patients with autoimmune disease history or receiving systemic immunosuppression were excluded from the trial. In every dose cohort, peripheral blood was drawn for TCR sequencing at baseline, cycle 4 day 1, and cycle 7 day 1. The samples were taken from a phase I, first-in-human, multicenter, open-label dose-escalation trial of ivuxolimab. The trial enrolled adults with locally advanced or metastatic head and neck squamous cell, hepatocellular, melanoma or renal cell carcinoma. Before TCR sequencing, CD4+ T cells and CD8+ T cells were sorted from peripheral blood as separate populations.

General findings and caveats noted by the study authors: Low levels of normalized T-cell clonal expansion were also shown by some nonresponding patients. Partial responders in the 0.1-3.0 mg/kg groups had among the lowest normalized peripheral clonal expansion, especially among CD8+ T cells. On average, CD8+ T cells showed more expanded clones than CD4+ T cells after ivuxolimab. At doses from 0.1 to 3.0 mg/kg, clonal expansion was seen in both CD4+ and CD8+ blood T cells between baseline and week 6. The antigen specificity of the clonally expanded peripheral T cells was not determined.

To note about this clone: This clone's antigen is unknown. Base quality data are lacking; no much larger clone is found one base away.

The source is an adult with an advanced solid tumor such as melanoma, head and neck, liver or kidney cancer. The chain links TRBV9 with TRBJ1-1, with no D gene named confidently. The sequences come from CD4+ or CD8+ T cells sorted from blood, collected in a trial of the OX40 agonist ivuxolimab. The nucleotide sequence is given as TGTGCCAGCAGCGTAGCTGCATCGAACACTGAAGCTTTCTTT. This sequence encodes CASSVAASNTEAFF. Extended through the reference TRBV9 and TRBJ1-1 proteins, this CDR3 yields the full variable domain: DSGVTQTPKHLITATGQRVTLRCSPRSGDLSVYWYQQSLDQGLQFLIQYYNGEERAKGNILERFSAQQFPDLHSELNLSSLELGDSALYFCASSVAASNTEAFFGQGTRLTVV.